Sequencing of this T cell receptor beta chain was carried out in a study of shared clonotypes between healthy human individuals. Unmatched junction bases numbered 9, after V lost 6 bases and J lost 15 bases. The length of the CDR3 is 12 residues. Germline assignment: CDR1 SQVTM and CDR2 ANQGSEA. CD45RO-negative, CCR7-selected cells formed the naive CD8 fraction, which excluded terminally differentiated effector memory CD45RA+ cells. Some clones are missing from TCRdb's copy, which holds only in-frame ones; the method was immunoSEQ multiplex PCR. Here the sample spans approximately 2,000,000 clones, just over 90% being singletons.

This TCR derives from a young man in good health. Some clones in this sample may be carry-over from other donors' samples. J is TRBJ2-1 and V is TRBV29-1; 12 bases agree with TRBD1. Sequences were obtained from naive CD8+ T cells from PBMCs. CDR3 sequence: CSVFGTGGLTFF. The CDR3 nucleotides read TGCAGCGTATTCGGGACAGGGGGCCTTACGTTCTTC.